This entry lists 32 T cell receptor beta chains sequenced from one sample in a study of blood T cell repertoires in COVID-19. Assay: immunoSEQ multiplex PCR; the TCRdb copy retains only in-frame clones and omits some. The data show about 470,000 clones, roughly 87% seen once. The source material was PBMCs or T cells enriched from blood (not recorded which). The source is a young woman who had recovered from COVID-19.

This sequence joins TRBV5-1 and TRBJ1-1, with D possibly being TRBD1 (6 bases). V was pared by 5 bases and J by 3 bases, with 14 bases between. Germline CDR1 is SGHRS and CDR2 is YFSETQ. The CDR3 is 14 residues long. CDR3: CASSFGTSYTEAFF. CDR3 nucleotide sequence: TGCGCCAGCAGTTTCGGGACATCATACACTGAAGCTTTCTTT.

This clone has only one observation. The chain carries TRBV10-3 and TRBJ1-6; the D is unclear. Trimming stripped 7 bases from V and 4 bases from J, with 8 bases between. The CDR3 has 13 residues. CDR1 and CDR2 from the germline V gene are ENHRY and SYGVKD. The CDR3 nucleotides read TGTGCCATCATGAGGGAGTATAATTCACCCCTCCACTTT. It encodes CAIMREYNSPLHF.

The chain combines TRBV19 with TRBJ1-6, with D unclear. Looked up from germline, CDR1 is LNHDA and CDR2 is SQIVND (reference sequence). The CDR3 runs 15 residues. With 0 bases removed from V and 7 bases from J, the gap between germline ends came to 10 bases. This CDR3 reads CASSIDGERNSPLHF. The CDR3 nucleotides read TGTGCCAGTAGTATAGATGGGGAGAGGAATTCACCCCTCCACTTT.

The V call is TRBV28, the J call TRBJ2-7; D is uncertain. In germline, CDR1 is MDHEN, CDR2 SYDVKM. The ends were cut back, 1 base at V and 3 bases at J, with 10 bases in the middle. This CDR3 has 14 amino acids. CDR3 region: CASSLSSAYYEQYF. In DNA form, the CDR3 reads TGTGCCAGCAGTTTATCCAGCGCGTACTACGAGCAGTACTTC.

The rearrangement uses TRBV4-1 and TRBJ2-1, with 10 bases lining up with TRBD1. This CDR3 has 16 amino acids. V lost 2 bases to trimming and J lost 6 bases; unmatched junction nucleotides: 7. Per the germline V gene, CDR1 is MGHRA and CDR2 is YSYEKL. The CDR3 here is CASSQQGDRGRNEQFF. The CDR3 bases are TGCGCCAGCAGCCAACAGGGAGACAGGGGGCGCAATGAGCAGTTCTTC.

CDR3 DNA: TGCGCCAGCAGCTTGGGGACAGAAGACACAGATACGCAGTATTTT. Protein: CASSLGTEDTDTQYF. V and J are TRBV5-1 and TRBJ2-3; D possibly corresponds to TRBD1 (6 bases). The CDR3 has 15 residues. The germline gives CDR1 SGHRS, CDR2 YFSETQ. V gave up 0 bases and J gave up 2 bases, with 10 bases separating them.

This clone was seen only once. This chain links TRBV5-1 with TRBJ2-5, with 10 bases fitting TRBD2. The germline V gene has CDR1 SGHRS and CDR2 YFSETQ. The CDR3 has 17 residues. The V and J ends lost 0 bases and 1 base, in that order; junction bases with no gene match: 6. Here the CDR3 reads CASSLGPSGGPQETQYF. The CDR3, as DNA: TGCGCCAGCAGCTTGGGGCCTAGCGGGGGCCCCCAAGAGACCCAGTACTTC.

In its sample, this clone was seen once. V and J are TRBV4-1 and TRBJ2-5; 10 nucleotides agree with TRBD2. J gave up 3 bases and V 0 bases, and 10 bases lay outside the gene matches. Germline CDR1 reads MGHRA; CDR2 reads YSYEKL. This CDR3 has 18 residues. DNA for the CDR3: TGCGCCAGCAGCCAAGAAGCAAGCGGGGGGGCGGGAGAAGAGACCCAGTACTTC. Protein: CASSQEASGGAGEETQYF.

The CDR3 reads CASSQGTGGGGEQFF. The DNA for the CDR3 is TGTGCCAGCAGCCAAGGGACAGGGGGTGGAGGTGAGCAGTTCTTC. The rearrangement links TRBV3-1 (or the pseudogene TRBV3-2) to TRBJ2-1, with TRBD1 matching over 10 bases. Germline lookup yields CDR1 LGHDT and CDR2 YNNKEL (reference sequence). The CDR3 extends over 15 amino acids. The V gene end was trimmed by 1 base and the J gene end by 9 bases; junction bases not matched to a gene: 6.

The rearrangement uses TRBV6-1 and TRBJ1-5; possibly TRBD1 for D (6 bases). The germline V gene encodes CDR1 MNHNS and CDR2 SASEGT. CDR3 length equals 15 residues. V shed 1 base and J shed 7 bases, with 14 bases lying between them. CDR3 region: CASSEGNREGQPQHF. In nucleotides, the CDR3 is TGTGCCAGCAGTGAAGGGAACAGGGAAGGGCAGCCCCAGCATTTT.

This rearrangement joins TRBV19 to TRBJ2-1; the D gene is possibly TRBD2 (6 bases). V lost 0 bases and J lost 14, with 20 bases in between. Germline CDR1 reads LNHDA; CDR2 reads SQIVND (reference sequence). The CDR3 sequence is 15 residues long. This chain's CDR3 is CASSIDLSNTGGEFF. CDR3 nucleotides: TGTGCCAGTAGTATAGATCTAAGTAACACTGGCGGGGAGTTCTTC.

The chain combines TRBV7-2 with TRBJ2-1; D may be TRBD1 (5 bases). CDR1 is SGHTA and CDR2 is FQGNSA in the germline V gene. The V end lost 5 bases, the J end lost 3 bases, and 17 bases lay between the germline ends. The CDR3 extends over 16 amino acids. CDR3 region: CASSRRAGPYYNEQFF. In DNA form, the CDR3 reads TGTGCCAGCAGCAGACGAGCAGGGCCCTACTACAATGAGCAGTTCTTC.

The rearrangement uses TRBV15 and TRBJ1-5; D remains ambiguous. V was trimmed by 6 bases and J by 3 bases, leaving 9 bases between them. Germline V lookup: CDR1 LNHNV, CDR2 YYDKDF (reference sequence). This CDR3 comprises 13 residues. The CDR3 DNA sequence: TGTGCCACCAGACGGAGTTTCAATCAGCCCCAGCATTTT. Translated: CATRRSFNQPQHF.

The chain is built from TRBV29-1 and TRBJ1-2, with D perhaps matching TRBD1 (5 bases). The CDR3 totals 12 residues. The V gene's germline CDR1 is SQVTM and CDR2 ANQGSEA. The ends were cut back, 0 bases at V and 8 bases at J, with 10 bases in the middle. Written as DNA, the CDR3 is TGCAGCGTTGAAGATATCGGGGGAGGCTACACCTTC. Protein sequence: CSVEDIGGGYTF. Full variable domain (rest looked up from reference TRBV29-1 and TRBJ1-2): SAVISQKPSRDICQRGTSLTIQCQVDSQVTMMFWYRQQPGQSLTLIATANQGSEATYESGFVIDKFPISRPNLTFSTLTVSNMSPEDSSIYLCSVEDIGGGYTFGSGTRLTVV.

The gene calls are TRBV5-6 and TRBJ2-2; 11 nucleotides agree with TRBD1. The CDR3 consists of 16 residues. V was clipped by 4 bases and J by 6 bases; unmatched bases: 8. Germline V gives CDR1 SGHDT, CDR2 YYEEEE. The chain's CDR3 is CASSVQGTGGAGELFF. The CDR3, as DNA: TGTGCCAGCAGCGTACAAGGGACAGGGGGAGCCGGGGAGCTGTTTTTT.

The chain employs TRBV18 and TRBJ2-2; tentative D call: TRBD1 (5 bases). CDR3 length: 15 amino acids. V lost 0 bases and J lost 7, with 12 bases in between. Germline V gene data show CDR1 as KGHSH and CDR2 as LQKENI. The CDR3 is CASSPPTAGIGELFF. CDR3 DNA: TGTGCCAGCTCACCACCGACGGCAGGGATCGGGGAGCTGTTTTTT.

The chain recombines TRBV10-3 with TRBJ1-2, with TRBD1 matching over 7 bases. From germline, CDR1 is ENHRY and CDR2 SYGVKD. Trimming cost V 10 bases and J 5 bases; bases outside gene matches: 10. The CDR3 covers 13 residues. Here the CDR3 reads CATQPGTEYGYTF. CDR3 nucleotide sequence: TGTGCCACCCAGCCCGGGACAGAATATGGCTACACCTTC.

The rearrangement joins TRBV12-5 to TRBJ2-1; D perhaps matches TRBD2 (5 bases). The CDR3 consists of 12 residues. V dropped 5 bases and J dropped 12 bases, with 14 bases sitting between them. Germline lookup yields CDR1 LGHNT and CDR2 FRNRAP. CDR3 DNA: TGTGCTAGTGGTCCGCACCTCCGGGGGCAGTTCTTC. Encoded protein: CASGPHLRGQFF.

V gene TRBV5-1 combines with J gene TRBJ2-2; D might be TRBD1 (6 bases). Germline V gene sequence: CDR1 SGHRS, CDR2 YFSETQ. V lost 0 bases and J lost 4, with 10 bases in between. The CDR3 has 15 residues. CDR3 nucleotide sequence: TGCGCCAGCAGCTTGGACAGGGTTGTCACCGGGGAGCTGTTTTTT. Residues: CASSLDRVVTGELFF.

V and J are TRBV11-2 and TRBJ1-2; 9 nucleotides line up with TRBD1. CDR1 is SGHAT, CDR2 FQNNGV, per germline. The CDR3 is 15 amino acids. V gave up 5 bases and J gave up 4 bases; unmatched junction bases: 8. The DNA for the CDR3 is TGTGCCAGCAGCGAAACACAGGGGGCAGGCTATGGCTACACCTTC. Residues: CASSETQGAGYGYTF.

The chain links TRBV7-2 to TRBJ1-2; 10 bases are shared with TRBD1. This CDR3 is built from 17 residues. The V gene's germline CDR1 is SGHTA and CDR2 FQGNSA. Trimming at V came to 3 bases and at J to 8 bases, leaving 15 bases not matched to a gene. The CDR3 here is CASSFGPPGTGVGGYTF. For the CDR3, the DNA is TGTGCCAGCAGCTTTGGACCCCCGGGGACAGGGGTTGGGGGCTACACCTTC.

The chain uses TRBV7-9 and TRBJ1-2; D not resolved. Germline V gene data show CDR1 as SEHNR and CDR2 as FQNEAQ (reference sequence). The CDR3 extends over 13 amino acids. Trimming cost V 5 bases and J 7 bases, with 14 bases left between them. The CDR3 reads CASSREARTGYTF. The CDR3 bases are TGTGCCAGCAGCCGAGAAGCCCGCACTGGCTACACCTTC. Full variable domain (rest looked up from reference TRBV7-9 and TRBJ1-2): DTGVSQNPRHKITKRGQNVTFRCDPISEHNRLYWYRQTLGQGPEFLTYFQNEAQLEKSRLLSDRFSAERPKGSFSTLEIQRTEQGDSAMYLCASSREARTGYTFGSGTRLTVV.

J is TRBJ2-5 and V is TRBV5-6; tentative D call: TRBD1 (6 bases). The CDR3 is 14 residues long. Germline-derived CDR1 and CDR2 are SGHDT and YYEEEE. V was clipped by 3 bases and J by 3 bases, with 12 bases between them. The chain's CDR3 is CASSSLRGEETQYF. The DNA of the CDR3 is TGTGCCAGCAGCTCACTCAGGGGAGAAGAGACCCAGTACTTC.

This clone was observed once. The genes are TRBV9 and TRBJ1-3; 9 bases are shared with TRBD1. This CDR3 contains 14 residues. Germline V gene lookup returns CDR1 SGDLS and CDR2 YYNGEE. V shed 4 bases, J shed 8 bases, and the junction held 7 bases outside the gene matches. The CDR3 DNA reads as TGTGCCAGCAGCCCTCCGGGACAGGGAGACACCATATATTTT. Protein sequence: CASSPPGQGDTIYF.

With regard to this clone: At the DNA level, this CDR3 is encoded by other sequences in the same sample as well. V and J are TRBV3-1 (or the pseudogene TRBV3-2) and TRBJ2-6, with D tentatively TRBD2 (6 bases). CDR1 is LGHDT, CDR2 YNNKEL, per germline (reference sequence). This CDR3 is built from 17 residues. V was cut by 4 bases and J by 1 base, with 14 bases left in between. The CDR3 here is CASSPETSNSGANVLTF. The CDR3 DNA is TGTGCCAGCAGCCCCGAAACTAGCAATTCTGGGGCCAACGTCCTGACTTTC.

The J gene is TRBJ2-1, the V gene TRBV7-9; D perhaps matches TRBD2 (6 bases). The CDR3 runs 18 residues. Germline loops: CDR1 SEHNR, CDR2 FQNEAQ (reference sequence). V was trimmed by 5 bases and J by 7 bases, leaving 27 bases between them. The CDR3 DNA reads as TGTGCCAGCAGCCCCTCAACCCCCCAGGGAGGTGCGTGGAATGAGCAGTTCTTC. Translation: CASSPSTPQGGAWNEQFF.

This clone has only a few counts. The V gene is TRBV3-1 (or the pseudogene TRBV3-2), the J gene TRBJ1-2; D gene ambiguous. Germline V gives CDR1 LGHDT, CDR2 YNNKEL (reference sequence). The V and J ends lost 4 bases and 4 bases respectively, with 13 bases between them. The CDR3 extends over 14 amino acids. The CDR3 loop is CASSLDGNSYGYTF. In DNA form, the CDR3 reads TGTGCCAGCAGCCTGGACGGGAATTCCTATGGCTACACCTTC.

This clone was found a few times. The chain has TRBV10-3 and TRBJ1-1; D call uncertain. Germline V gene data show CDR1 as ENHRY and CDR2 as SYGVKD. There are 17 residues in the CDR3. Trimming took off 3 bases at V and 7 bases at J, with 24 bases between the two ends. Here the CDR3 DNA reads TGTGCCATCAGTGACCCCGAAAGACGGGGTAGCGAGAGTGAAGCTTTCTTT. This encodes CAISDPERRGSESEAFF.

The chain is built from TRBV5-1 and TRBJ2-1, with 11 nucleotides matching TRBD2. J gave up 8 bases and V 8 bases, and 9 bases lay outside the gene matches. Germline V gene data show CDR1 as SGHRS and CDR2 as YFSETQ. The length of the CDR3 is 14 residues. CDR3 loop: CASTRLAGNDEQFF. The CDR3 coding sequence is TGCGCCAGTACCCGACTAGCGGGGAATGATGAGCAGTTCTTC. The variable domain in full, with the rest retrieved from reference TRBV5-1 and TRBJ2-1, is KAGVTQTPRYLIKTRGQQVTLSCSPISGHRSVSWYQQTPGQGLQFLFEYFSETQRNKGNFPGRFSGRQFSNSRSEMNVSTLELGDSALYLCASTRLAGNDEQFFGPGTRLTVL.

The chain carries TRBV7-9 and TRBJ1-4; 10 bases map to TRBD1. V shed 4 bases, J shed 7 bases, and the junction held 3 bases outside the gene matches. The length of the CDR3 is 14 residues. CDR1 is SEHNR, CDR2 FQNEAQ, per germline (reference sequence). The CDR3 DNA reads as TGTGCCAGCAGCTCCGGGACAGGGGCTGAAAAACTGTTTTTT. It yields the protein CASSSGTGAEKLFF.

The rearrangement links TRBV5-1 to TRBJ1-1; D gene uncertain. Germline values: CDR1 SGHRS, CDR2 YFSETQ. The CDR3 extends over 15 amino acids. V was shortened by 0 bases and J by 2 bases, with 11 bases between the two germline ends. The CDR3: CASSLGQSENTEAFF. In DNA, the CDR3 is TGCGCCAGCAGCTTGGGGCAGTCTGAAAACACTGAAGCTTTCTTT.

On this clone: The sample holds other DNA sequences that translate to the same CDR3. The CDR3 DNA follows: TGCGCCAGCAGCTCACCGGGACAGGGAACAGATACGCAGTATTTT. Translation: CASSSPGQGTDTQYF. The J gene is TRBJ2-3, the V gene TRBV5-1; 9 nucleotides line up with TRBD1. The CDR3 covers 15 residues. Germline lookup yields CDR1 SGHRS and CDR2 YFSETQ. The V and J ends lost 3 bases and 3 bases, in that order; junction bases with no gene match: 5. Filled out from reference TRBV5-1 and TRBJ2-3, the complete variable domain reads KAGVTQTPRYLIKTRGQQVTLSCSPISGHRSVSWYQQTPGQGLQFLFEYFSETQRNKGNFPGRFSGRQFSNSRSEMNVSTLELGDSALYLCASSSPGQGTDTQYFGPGTRLTVL.